The rows below give T cell receptor beta chains drawn from one sample of a study of blood T cells in healthy people across ages. TCRdb analysed the 5' RACE reads with MiXCR anew, one entry per CDR3 protein. The data contain around 800,000 distinct CDR3 sequences, around 24% of them singletons. The same specimen was also included in a second study, on T cells of mothers and their children.

Material for sequencing was blood. These TCRs come from a boy younger than 18 in good health. Both conserved end residues are trimmed from each CDR3. A D gene is named only where the DNA matches it firmly. Not every row has a clone size; where given, it reads once, few, many or a size class.

V	J	D	size	CDR3
TRBV5-1	TRBJ2-1	TRBD2	few	ASSPLQIRSGGTNEQF
TRBV18	TRBJ1-1	NA	few	ASSPQAGVRNTEAF
TRBV7-2	TRBJ2-7	TRBD2	NA	ASSIHHGGILYEQY
TRBV5-1	TRBJ1-1	NA	NA	ASSLIAGTLNTEAF
TRBV3-1	TRBJ2-3	NA	few	ASSQDIGNTQY
TRBV7-9	TRBJ1-1	NA	NA	ASSDEAF
TRBV5-1	TRBJ2-1	TRBD2	few	ASSLAASGVADEQF
TRBV6-5	TRBJ2-2	TRBD1	once	ASRPTGQGNTGELF
TRBV12-3/TRBV12-4	TRBJ2-5	TRBD1	few	ASGQDQETQY
TRBV6-2/TRBV6-3	TRBJ1-3	TRBD1	NA	ASSPLDRINSGNTIY